This record concerns one T cell receptor (beta chain) sequence. Its antigen specificity is not known. There are no base qualities to consult, and no much larger clone falls within one base. Sequences SGHKS (CDR1) and YYEKEE (CDR2) are obtained from the germline V gene (reference sequence). The CDR3, cysteine through phenylalanine, is 15 amino acids long. Only the CDR3 portion is preserved as DNA: 45 bases, with reading frame beginning at the first base. The junction shows trimming of 0 bases on V and 3 bases on J, plus 10 bases between the germline ends. The data originate from a study of CD4+ T cells in melanoma (dated by TCRdb to the early 2020s). The study in broad terms: Neoantigen-specific CD4+ T cells in human melanoma were what the study investigated.

Points the paper makes about the study in general: The report described a correlation between neoantigen-specific CD4+ T cells and the function of CD8+ T cells, macrophages and B cells. Diverse differentiation states were reported to be shown by neoantigen-specific CD4+ T cells in melanoma.

Libraries were built with the immunoSEQ multiplex PCR assay. TCRdb holds this immuneACCESS table with in-frame rearrangements only. Some clones are missing; in checked studies, unresolved V genes explain under half, and the rest has no known cause. For this sample the table gives about 5,000 clones, of which about 70% were detected only once. The ten largest clonotypes hold less than 25% of the sample. Patients with melanoma were used as donors. The sequencing input was cells from a culture (not recorded whether cultured in vitro). The rearrangement joined TRBV5-5 to TRBJ1-5; TRBD1 is a possible D gene, resting on 5 matching bases. The receptor was isolated from a human donor with melanoma. The sequence in DNA is TGTGCCAGCAGCTTGGATGACAGACCCAATCAGCCCCAGCATTTT. This is translated as CASSLDDRPNQPQHF.